Each of the 9 T cell receptor beta chains below was sequenced from the same sample in a study of CD8+CD57+ T cells in acquired aplastic anemia. In patients chosen for sequencing, flow cytometry had shown CD8+CD57+ cell expansion. Investigators profiled TCR beta VDJ and CDR3 from genomic DNA template. TCRdb passed the reads through MiXCR, listing each CDR3 protein once. The sample holds around 130,000 distinct CDR3 sequences; 50% to 60% are singletons and the top ten take under 35%. The sample was sorted CD4+, CD8+, or CD8+CD57+ T cells (not recorded which) from PBMCs. These receptors were taken from a human donor with aplastic anemia.

This chain joins TRBV7-9 and TRBJ2-7; D is perhaps TRBD1 (5 bases). The germline V and J ends were trimmed by 2 bases and 3 bases, with 11 bases remaining between them. Germline V CDR1 and CDR2: SEHNR, FQNEAQ (reference sequence). This CDR3 is built from 14 residues. CDR3 nucleotide sequence: TGTGCCAGCAGCTTACAGGGTTATGTCTACGAGCAGTACTTC. It codes for CASSLQGYVYEQYF.

This chain uses TRBV7-8 with TRBJ2-7; D gene unclear. CDR3 length: 12 residues. The V and J ends lost 5 bases and 3 bases respectively, with 8 bases between them. Germline CDR1 is SGHVS and CDR2 is FQNEAQ. Here the CDR3 DNA reads TGTGCCAGCAGCCCCAATCGCTACGAGCAGTACTTC. Its protein is CASSPNRYEQYF. Together with reference TRBV7-8 and TRBJ2-7, the CDR3 gives the full variable domain: GAGVSQSPRYKVAKRGQDVALRCDPISGHVSLFWYQQALGQGPEFLTYFQNEAQLDKSGLPSDRFFAERPEGSVSTLKIQRTQQEDSAVYLCASSPNRYEQYFGPGTRLTVT.

The chain combines TRBV4-3 with TRBJ1-4; 7 bases are shared with TRBD1. The germline V gene has CDR1 LGHNA and CDR2 YSLEER. Trimming took 3 bases from V and 5 from J; bases not matched to a gene: 9. The CDR3 extends over 16 amino acids. The CDR3 bases are TGCGCCAGCAGCCATCACCGGGGACAGCAAAATGAAAAACTGTTTTTT. Amino acids: CASSHHRGQQNEKLFF.

This clonotype was counted many times. The J gene is TRBJ1-2, the V gene TRBV19; TRBD1 is a possible D gene (6 bases). The length of the CDR3 is 15 residues. V lost 5 bases to trimming and J lost 3 bases, with 16 bases between them. CDR1 is LNHDA, CDR2 SQIVND, per germline (reference sequence). CDR3 coding DNA: TGTGCCAGTAGTTGGGGACAAAGTCTCCACTATGGCTACACCTTC. It codes for CASSWGQSLHYGYTF.

This clonotype was seen just once. Germline and junction disagree at one end, which may indicate a read error. J is TRBJ2-6 and V is TRBV2; D remains unclear. CDR1 and CDR2 from the germline V gene are SNHLY and FYNNEI. The CDR3 loop spans 13 amino acids. CDR3 sequence: CANSGPGANVLTF. CDR3 DNA sequence: TGTGCCAACAGTGGCCCCGGGGCCAACGTCCTGACTTTC.

The V gene is TRBV7-2, the J gene TRBJ2-5, with 13 bases matching TRBD2. This CDR3 spans 17 amino acids. Unmatched junction bases numbered 6, after V lost 0 bases and J lost 5 bases. The V gene's germline CDR1 is SGHTA and CDR2 FQGNSA. In DNA form, the CDR3 reads TGTGCCAGCAGCTTAGCTGGACTAGCGGGAGTAGGTGAGACCCAGTACTTC. It translates to CASSLAGLAGVGETQYF.

Only one count was recorded for this clonotype. The chain carries TRBV29-1 and TRBJ1-2; tentative D call: TRBD1 (5 bases). Germline V gives CDR1 SQVTM, CDR2 ANQGSEA. The CDR3 sequence is 13 residues long. Trimming shortened V by 4 bases and J by 4 bases, and 13 bases separated the two germline ends. As DNA, the CDR3 is TGCAGCGTTGGGACGGAGGGACCCTATGGCTACACCTTC. It translates to CSVGTEGPYGYTF.

The gene calls are TRBV20-1 and TRBJ2-5; D gene unclear. Deletions cut 2 bases from V and 5 bases from J, with 15 bases between. Germline loops: CDR1 DFQATT, CDR2 SNEGSKA (reference sequence). This CDR3 has 14 residues. CDR3 in DNA: TGCAGTGCTAGACCCTCGATTTTACGGGAGACCCAGTACTTC. Translated, it gives CSARPSILRETQYF.

This clonotype is a singleton in its sample. This chain links TRBV12-3 or TRBV12-4 with TRBJ1-3; the D is unclear. V lost 7 bases and J 0 bases, leaving 7 bases between the germline ends. This CDR3 contains 13 residues. Written as DNA, the CDR3 is TGTGCCAGCACCTTCAGCTCTGGAAACACCATATATTTT. This codes for CASTFSSGNTIYF.